The 2 T cell receptor beta chains presented below share a single source sample, sequenced in a study of spatial heterogeneity in lung cancer. From the 5' RACE reads, TCRdb called clonotypes with MiXCR, one entry per CDR3 protein. The data show about 70,000 distinct CDR3 sequences, 8% to 9.5% seen once. Documented time point: blood at routine non-recurrence follow-up after resection. Sequencing was performed on PBMCs, taken at follow-up. These receptors originate from a female donor with early-stage non-small cell lung cancer.

This clonotype came up a few times. The J gene is TRBJ2-1, the V gene TRBV11-3, with D possibly being TRBD1 or TRBD2 (6 bases each). V was trimmed by 5 bases and J by 7 bases, leaving 18 bases between them. The CDR3 extends over 15 amino acids. CDR1 SGHNT and CDR2 YENEEA come from the germline V gene. The CDR3 here is CASSPGEVGGNEQFF. For the CDR3, the DNA is TGTGCCAGCAGCCCAGGGGAGGTTGGTGGGAATGAGCAGTTCTTC. The full variable domain, rest sourced from reference TRBV11-3 and TRBJ2-1, is EAGVVQSPRYKIIEKKQPVAFWCNPISGHNTLYWYLQNLGQGPELLIRYENEEAVDDSQLPKDRFSAERLKGVDSTLKIQPAELGDSAVYLCASSPGEVGGNEQFFGPGTRLTVL.

This clonotype was counted only a few times. The chain links TRBV5-1 to TRBJ2-5, with 8 bases fitting TRBD1. The CDR3 covers 18 residues. Germline lookup yields CDR1 SGHRS and CDR2 YFSETQ. J lost 0 bases, V lost 2 bases, and 12 bases had no gene match. The CDR3 reads CASSFAGGVAGYQETQYF. In DNA, the CDR3 is TGCGCCAGCAGCTTTGCAGGGGGCGTCGCGGGCTACCAAGAGACCCAGTACTTC.